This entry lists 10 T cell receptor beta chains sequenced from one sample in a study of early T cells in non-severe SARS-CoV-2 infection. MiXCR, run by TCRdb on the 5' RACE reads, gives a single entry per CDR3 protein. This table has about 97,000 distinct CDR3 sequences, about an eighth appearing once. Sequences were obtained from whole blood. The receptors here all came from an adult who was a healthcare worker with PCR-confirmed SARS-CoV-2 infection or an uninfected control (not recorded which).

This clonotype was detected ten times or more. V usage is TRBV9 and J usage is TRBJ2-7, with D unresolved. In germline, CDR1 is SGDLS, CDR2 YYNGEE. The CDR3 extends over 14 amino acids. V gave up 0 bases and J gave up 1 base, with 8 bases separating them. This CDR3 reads CASSVGAGSYEQYF. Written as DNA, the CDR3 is TGTGCCAGCAGCGTAGGCGCAGGATCCTACGAGCAGTACTTC.

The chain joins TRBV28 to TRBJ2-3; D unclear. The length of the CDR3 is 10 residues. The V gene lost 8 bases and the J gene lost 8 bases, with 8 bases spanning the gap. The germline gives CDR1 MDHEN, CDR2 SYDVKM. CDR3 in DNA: TGTGCCAGCGGGTCGGGTACGCAGTATTTT. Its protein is CASGSGTQYF.

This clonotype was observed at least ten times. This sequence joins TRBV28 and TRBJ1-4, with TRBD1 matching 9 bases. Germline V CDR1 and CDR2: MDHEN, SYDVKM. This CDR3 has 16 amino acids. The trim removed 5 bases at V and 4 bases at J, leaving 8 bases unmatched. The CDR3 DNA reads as TGTGCCAGCAGTCCTCGGACAGGGGTGGATAATGAAAAACTGTTTTTT. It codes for CASSPRTGVDNEKLFF. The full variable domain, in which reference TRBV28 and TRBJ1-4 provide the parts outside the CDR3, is DVKVTQSSRYLVKRTGEKVFLECVQDMDHENMFWYRQDPGLGLRLIYFSYDVKMKEKGDIPEGYSVSREKKERFSLILESASTNQTSMYLCASSPRTGVDNEKLFFGSGTQLSVL.

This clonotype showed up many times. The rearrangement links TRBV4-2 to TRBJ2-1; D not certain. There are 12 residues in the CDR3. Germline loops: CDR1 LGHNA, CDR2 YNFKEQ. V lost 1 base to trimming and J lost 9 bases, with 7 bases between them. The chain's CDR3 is CASSQVGPEQFF. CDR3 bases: TGTGCCAGCAGCCAAGTTGGTCCTGAGCAGTTCTTC.

The CDR3 DNA sequence: TGCGCCAGCAGTGATTTTGGGACTAGCGGGAGTCAGCAGTTCTTC. Amino acids: CASSDFGTSGSQQFF. This chain uses TRBV10-1 with TRBJ2-1; 14 nucleotides agree with TRBD2. J was trimmed by 11 bases and V by 3 bases; bases with no gene match: 6. Germline V gives CDR1 WNHNN, CDR2 SYGVQD (reference sequence). This CDR3 is 15 amino acids long.

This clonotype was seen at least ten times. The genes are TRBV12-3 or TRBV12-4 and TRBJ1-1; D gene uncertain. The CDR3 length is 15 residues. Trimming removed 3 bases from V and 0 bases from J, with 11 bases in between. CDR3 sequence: CASSFRAIMNTEAFF. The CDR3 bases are TGTGCCAGCAGTTTTCGGGCCATCATGAACACTGAAGCTTTCTTT.

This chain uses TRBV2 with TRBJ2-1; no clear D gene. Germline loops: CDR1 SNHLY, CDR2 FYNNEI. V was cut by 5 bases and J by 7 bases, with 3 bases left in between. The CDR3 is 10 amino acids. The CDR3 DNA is TGTGCCAGCAGTACGAATGAGCAGTTCTTC. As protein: CASSTNEQFF.

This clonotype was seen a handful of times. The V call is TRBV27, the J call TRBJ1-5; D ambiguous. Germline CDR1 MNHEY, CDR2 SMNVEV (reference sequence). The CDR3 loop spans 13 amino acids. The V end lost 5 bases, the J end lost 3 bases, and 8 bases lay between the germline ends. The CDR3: CASSPEVNQPQHF. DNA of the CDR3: TGTGCCAGCAGTCCAGAAGTCAATCAGCCCCAGCATTTT.

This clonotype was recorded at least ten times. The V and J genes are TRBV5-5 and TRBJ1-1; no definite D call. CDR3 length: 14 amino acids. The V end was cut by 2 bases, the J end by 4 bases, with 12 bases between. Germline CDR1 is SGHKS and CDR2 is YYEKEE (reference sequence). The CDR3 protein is CASSFGLTLTEAFF. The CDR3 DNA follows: TGTGCCAGCAGCTTTGGCCTCACGCTCACTGAAGCTTTCTTT.

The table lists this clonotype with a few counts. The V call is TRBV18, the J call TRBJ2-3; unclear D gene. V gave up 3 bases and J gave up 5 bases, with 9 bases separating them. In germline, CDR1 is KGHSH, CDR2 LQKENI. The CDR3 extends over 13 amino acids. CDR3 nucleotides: TGTGCCAGCTCACCCTACCTCGGAGATACGCAGTATTTT. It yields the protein CASSPYLGDTQYF.